This T cell receptor beta chain was recorded in a study of beta chain features in type 1 diabetes. Study at large: Similarity in age, gender and cell yields was seen between patients and healthy donors. General study findings and limits: The question of HLA type influencing TCRB rearrangement was one that remained unresolved here. More deletions and fewer insertions at VDJ junctions were seen in type 1 diabetes patients.

Isolated RNA was reverse transcribed in full, so expressed TCRB transcripts were sequenced. Read counts averaged roughly 3.5 million for samples of naive, central memory and regulatory T cells. The repertoire was sequenced with immunoSEQ multiplex PCR; TCRdb's copy has only in-frame clones and lacks some. The sample holds approximately 250,000 clones, 11% to 15% seen once. About this clone itself: Its antigen is not identified.

The sequencing input was naive CD4+ T cells from blood. The sequence was collected from a woman aged 40 to 50 in good health.

CDR3 protein: CASSAGHSSADTQYF. The CDR3 DNA reads as TGTGCCAGTAGTGCGGGGCATAGCAGCGCAGATACGCAGTATTTT. The genes are TRBV19 and TRBJ2-3; possibly TRBD2 for D (6 bases). The V end lost 5 bases, the J end lost 4 bases, and 16 bases lay between the germline ends. CDR3 length: 15 amino acids. Germline CDR1 reads LNHDA; CDR2 reads SQIVND (reference sequence).